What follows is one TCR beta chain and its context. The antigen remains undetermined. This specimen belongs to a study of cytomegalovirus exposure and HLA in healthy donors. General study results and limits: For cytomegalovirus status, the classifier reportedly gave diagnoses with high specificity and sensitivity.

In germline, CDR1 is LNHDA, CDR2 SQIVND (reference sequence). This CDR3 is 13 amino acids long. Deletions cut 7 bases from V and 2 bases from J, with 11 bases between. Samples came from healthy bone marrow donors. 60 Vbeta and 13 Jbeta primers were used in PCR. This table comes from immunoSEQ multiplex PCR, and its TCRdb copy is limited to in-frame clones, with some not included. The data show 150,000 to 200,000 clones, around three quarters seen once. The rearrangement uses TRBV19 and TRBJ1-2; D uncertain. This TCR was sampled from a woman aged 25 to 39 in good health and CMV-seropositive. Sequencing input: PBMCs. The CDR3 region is CASNSPGNYGYTF. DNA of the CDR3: TGTGCCAGTAACAGCCCGGGGAACTATGGCTACACCTTC.